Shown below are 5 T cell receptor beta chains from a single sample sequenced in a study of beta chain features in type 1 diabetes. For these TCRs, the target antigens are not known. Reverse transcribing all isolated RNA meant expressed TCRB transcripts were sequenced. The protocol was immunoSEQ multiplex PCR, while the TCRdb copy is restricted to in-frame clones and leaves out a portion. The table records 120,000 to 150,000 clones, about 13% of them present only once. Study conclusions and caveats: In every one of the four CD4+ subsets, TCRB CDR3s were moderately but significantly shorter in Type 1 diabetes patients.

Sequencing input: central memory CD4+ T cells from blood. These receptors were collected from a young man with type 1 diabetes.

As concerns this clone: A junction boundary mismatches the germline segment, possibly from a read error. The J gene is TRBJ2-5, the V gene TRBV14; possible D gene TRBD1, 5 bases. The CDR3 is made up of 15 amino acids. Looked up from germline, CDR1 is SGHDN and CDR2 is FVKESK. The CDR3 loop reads CACSLLQGAQETQYF. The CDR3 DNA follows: TGTGCCTGCAGCCTCCTGCAAGGGGCCCAAGAGACCCAGTACTTC.

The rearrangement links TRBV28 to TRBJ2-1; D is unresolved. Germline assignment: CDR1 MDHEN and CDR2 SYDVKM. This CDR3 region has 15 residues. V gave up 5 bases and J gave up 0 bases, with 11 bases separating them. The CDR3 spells CASSIIVDSYNEQFF. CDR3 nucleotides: TGTGCCAGCAGTATCATCGTTGACTCCTACAATGAGCAGTTCTTC. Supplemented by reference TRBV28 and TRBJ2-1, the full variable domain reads DVKVTQSSRYLVKRTGEKVFLECVQDMDHENMFWYRQDPGLGLRLIYFSYDVKMKEKGDIPEGYSVSREKKERFSLILESASTNQTSMYLCASSIIVDSYNEQFFGPGTRLTVL.

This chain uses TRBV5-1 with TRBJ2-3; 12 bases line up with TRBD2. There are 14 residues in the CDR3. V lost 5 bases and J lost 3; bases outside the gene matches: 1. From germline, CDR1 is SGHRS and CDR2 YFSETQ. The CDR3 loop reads CASSTSGGTDTQYF. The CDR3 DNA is TGCGCCAGCAGTACTAGCGGGGGGACAGATACGCAGTATTTT.

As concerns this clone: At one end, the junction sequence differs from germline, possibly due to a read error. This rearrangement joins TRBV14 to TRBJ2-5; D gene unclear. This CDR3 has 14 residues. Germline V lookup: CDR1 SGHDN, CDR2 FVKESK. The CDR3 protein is CASRQAGSPRTQYF. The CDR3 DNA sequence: TGTGCCAGCCGCCAAGCTGGTAGCCCCCGGACCCAGTACTTC.

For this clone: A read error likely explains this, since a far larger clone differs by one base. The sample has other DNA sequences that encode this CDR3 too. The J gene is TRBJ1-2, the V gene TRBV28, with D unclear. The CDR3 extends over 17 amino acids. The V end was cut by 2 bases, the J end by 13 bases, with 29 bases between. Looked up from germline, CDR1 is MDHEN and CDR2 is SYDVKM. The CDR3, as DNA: TGTGCCAGCAGTTTACCTCAACTCTCTGGGAGGGAAGGTTTGGGCACCTTC. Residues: CASSLPQLSGREGLGTF.